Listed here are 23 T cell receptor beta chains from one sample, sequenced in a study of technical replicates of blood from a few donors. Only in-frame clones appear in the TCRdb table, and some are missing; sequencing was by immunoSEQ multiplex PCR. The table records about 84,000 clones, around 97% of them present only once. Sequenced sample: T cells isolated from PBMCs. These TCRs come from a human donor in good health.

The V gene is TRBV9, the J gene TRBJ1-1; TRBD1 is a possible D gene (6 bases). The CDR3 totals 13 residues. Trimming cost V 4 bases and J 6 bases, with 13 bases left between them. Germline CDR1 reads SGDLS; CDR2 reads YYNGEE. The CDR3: CASSPQGKAEAFF. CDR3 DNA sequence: TGTGCCAGCAGCCCCCAGGGGAAGGCTGAAGCTTTCTTT. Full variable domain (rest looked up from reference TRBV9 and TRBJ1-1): DSGVTQTPKHLITATGQRVTLRCSPRSGDLSVYWYQQSLDQGLQFLIQYYNGEERAKGNILERFSAQQFPDLHSELNLSSLELGDSALYFCASSPQGKAEAFFGQGTRLTVV.

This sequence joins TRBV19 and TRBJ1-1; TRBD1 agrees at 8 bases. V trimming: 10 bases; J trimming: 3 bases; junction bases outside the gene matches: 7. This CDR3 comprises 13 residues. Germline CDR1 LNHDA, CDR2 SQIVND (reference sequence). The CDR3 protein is CAIRDRYDTEAFF. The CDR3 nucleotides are TGTGCCATCCGGGACAGGTATGACACTGAAGCTTTCTTT.

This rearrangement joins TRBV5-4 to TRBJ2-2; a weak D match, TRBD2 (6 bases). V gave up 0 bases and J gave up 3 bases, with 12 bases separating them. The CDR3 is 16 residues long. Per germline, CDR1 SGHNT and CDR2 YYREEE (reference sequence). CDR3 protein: CASSLGVGSYTGELFF. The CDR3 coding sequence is TGTGCCAGCAGCTTGGGGGTCGGGAGTTACACCGGGGAGCTGTTTTTT.

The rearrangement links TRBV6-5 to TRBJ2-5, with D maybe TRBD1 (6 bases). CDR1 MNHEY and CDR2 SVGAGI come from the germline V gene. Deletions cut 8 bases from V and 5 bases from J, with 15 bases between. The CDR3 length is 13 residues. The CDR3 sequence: CASSYAGVETQYF. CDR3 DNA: TGTGCCAGCTCTTATGCAGGGGTCGAGACCCAGTACTTC.

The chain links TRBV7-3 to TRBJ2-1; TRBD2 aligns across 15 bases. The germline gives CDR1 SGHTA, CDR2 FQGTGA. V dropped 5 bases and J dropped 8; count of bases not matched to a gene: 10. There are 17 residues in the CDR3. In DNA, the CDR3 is TGTGCCAGCAGCCCGCCGGGACTAGCGGGGGGTAGGGATGAGCAGTTCTTC. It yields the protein CASSPPGLAGGRDEQFF.

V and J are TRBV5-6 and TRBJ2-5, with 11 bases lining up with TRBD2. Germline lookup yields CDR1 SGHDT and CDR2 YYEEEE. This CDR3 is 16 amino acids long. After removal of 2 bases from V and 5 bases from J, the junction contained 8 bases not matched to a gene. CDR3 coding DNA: TGTGCCAGCAGCTTCGGGTTAGCGGGAGGGGGGGAGACCCAGTACTTC. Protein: CASSFGLAGGGETQYF.

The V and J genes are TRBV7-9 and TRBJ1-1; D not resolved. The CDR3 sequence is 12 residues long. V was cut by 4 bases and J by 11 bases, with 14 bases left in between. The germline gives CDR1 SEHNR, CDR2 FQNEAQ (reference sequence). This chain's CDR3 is CASSSLNLRAFF. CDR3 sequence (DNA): TGTGCCAGCAGCTCCCTCAATTTACGGGCTTTCTTT.

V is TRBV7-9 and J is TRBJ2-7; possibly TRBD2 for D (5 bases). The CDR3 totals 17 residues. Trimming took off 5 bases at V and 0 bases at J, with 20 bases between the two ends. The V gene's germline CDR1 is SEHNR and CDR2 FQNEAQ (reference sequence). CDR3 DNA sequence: TGTGCCAGCAGCCCACTCCGGTCGGGGATGCACTCCTACGAGCAGTACTTC. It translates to CASSPLRSGMHSYEQYF.

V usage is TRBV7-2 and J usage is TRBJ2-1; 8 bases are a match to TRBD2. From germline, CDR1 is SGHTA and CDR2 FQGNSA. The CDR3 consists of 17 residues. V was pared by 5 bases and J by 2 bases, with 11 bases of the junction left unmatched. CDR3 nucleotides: TGTGCCAGCAGCCCCAGCGAGCGGGAGTGGGCCTACAATGAGCAGTTCTTC. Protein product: CASSPSEREWAYNEQFF.

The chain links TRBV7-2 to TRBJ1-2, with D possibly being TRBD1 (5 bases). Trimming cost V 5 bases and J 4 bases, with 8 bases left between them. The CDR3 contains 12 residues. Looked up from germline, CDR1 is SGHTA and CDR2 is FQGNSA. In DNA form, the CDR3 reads TGTGCCAGCAGCCTCCAGGGCTATGGCTACACCTTC. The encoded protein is CASSLQGYGYTF.

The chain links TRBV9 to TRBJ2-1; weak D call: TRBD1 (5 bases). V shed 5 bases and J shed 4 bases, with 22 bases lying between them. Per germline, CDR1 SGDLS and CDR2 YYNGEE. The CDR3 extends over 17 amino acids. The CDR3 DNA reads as TGTGCCAGCAGGCCCTGGGGCCGCGGACGATTATACAATGAGCAGTTCTTC. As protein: CASRPWGRGRLYNEQFF. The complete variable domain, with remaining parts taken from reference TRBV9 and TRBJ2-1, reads DSGVTQTPKHLITATGQRVTLRCSPRSGDLSVYWYQQSLDQGLQFLIQYYNGEERAKGNILERFSAQQFPDLHSELNLSSLELGDSALYFCASRPWGRGRLYNEQFFGPGTRLTVL.

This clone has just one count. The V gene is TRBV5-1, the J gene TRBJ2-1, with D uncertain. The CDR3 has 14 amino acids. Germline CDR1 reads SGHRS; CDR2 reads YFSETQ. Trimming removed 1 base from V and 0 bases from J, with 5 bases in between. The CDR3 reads CASSLQASYNEQFF. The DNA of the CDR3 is TGCGCCAGCAGCTTGCAGGCCTCCTACAATGAGCAGTTCTTC.

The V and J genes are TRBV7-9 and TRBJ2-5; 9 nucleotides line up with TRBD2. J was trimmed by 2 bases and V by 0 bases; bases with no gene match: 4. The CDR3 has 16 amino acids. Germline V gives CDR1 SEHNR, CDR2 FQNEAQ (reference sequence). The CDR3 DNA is TGTGCCAGCAGCTTAGCAGCTAGCGGGATACAAGAGACCCAGTACTTC. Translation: CASSLAASGIQETQYF. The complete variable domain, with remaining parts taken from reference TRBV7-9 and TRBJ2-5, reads DTGVSQNPRHKITKRGQNVTFRCDPISEHNRLYWYRQTLGQGPEFLTYFQNEAQLEKSRLLSDRFSAERPKGSFSTLEIQRTEQGDSAMYLCASSLAASGIQETQYFGPGTRLLVL.

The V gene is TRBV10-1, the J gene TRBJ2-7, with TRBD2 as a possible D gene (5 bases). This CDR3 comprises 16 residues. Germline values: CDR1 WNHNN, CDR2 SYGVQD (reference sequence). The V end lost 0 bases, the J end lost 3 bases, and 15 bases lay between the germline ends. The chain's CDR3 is CASSESLAGLDYEQYF. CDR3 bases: TGCGCCAGCAGTGAGTCCTTGGCGGGCCTAGACTACGAGCAGTACTTC.

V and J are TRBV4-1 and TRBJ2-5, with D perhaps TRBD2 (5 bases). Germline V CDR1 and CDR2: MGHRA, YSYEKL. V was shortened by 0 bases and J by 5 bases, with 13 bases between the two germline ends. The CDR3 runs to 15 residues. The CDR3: CASSQDMRERETQYF. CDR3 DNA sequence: TGCGCCAGCAGCCAAGATATGAGGGAGAGGGAGACCCAGTACTTC.

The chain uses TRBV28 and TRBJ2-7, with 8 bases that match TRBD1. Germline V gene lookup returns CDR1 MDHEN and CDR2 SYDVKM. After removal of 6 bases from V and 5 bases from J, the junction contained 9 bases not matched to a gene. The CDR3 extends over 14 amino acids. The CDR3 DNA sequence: TGTGCCAGCAGGCACAGGGGGAAGCCTAACGAGCAGTACTTC. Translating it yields CASRHRGKPNEQYF.

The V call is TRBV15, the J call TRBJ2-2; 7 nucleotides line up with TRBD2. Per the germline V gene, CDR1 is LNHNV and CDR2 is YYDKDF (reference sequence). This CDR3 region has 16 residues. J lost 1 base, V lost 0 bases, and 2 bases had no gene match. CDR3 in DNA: TGTGCCACCAGCAGAGAGTTAGCGGGGAACACCGGGGAGCTGTTTTTT. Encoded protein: CATSRELAGNTGELFF.

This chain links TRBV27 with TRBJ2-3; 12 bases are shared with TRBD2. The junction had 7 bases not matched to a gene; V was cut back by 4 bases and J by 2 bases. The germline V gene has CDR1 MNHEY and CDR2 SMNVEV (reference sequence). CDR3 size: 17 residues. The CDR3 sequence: CASSSLRLAGATDTQYF. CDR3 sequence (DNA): TGTGCCAGCAGTTCCCTCCGACTAGCGGGAGCCACAGATACGCAGTATTTT.

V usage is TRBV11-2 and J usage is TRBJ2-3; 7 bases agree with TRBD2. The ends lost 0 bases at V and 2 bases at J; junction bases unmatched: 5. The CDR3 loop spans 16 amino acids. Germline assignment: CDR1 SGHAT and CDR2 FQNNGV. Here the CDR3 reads CASSLEAGVNTDTQYF. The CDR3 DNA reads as TGTGCCAGCAGCTTAGAGGCGGGGGTGAACACAGATACGCAGTATTTT.

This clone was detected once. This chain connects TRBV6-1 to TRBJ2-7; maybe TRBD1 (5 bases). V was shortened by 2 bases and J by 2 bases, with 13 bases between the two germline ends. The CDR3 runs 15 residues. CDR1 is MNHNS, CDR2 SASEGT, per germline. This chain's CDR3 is CASSEQGVPPYEQYF. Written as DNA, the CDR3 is TGTGCCAGCAGTGAACAAGGGGTCCCTCCCTACGAGCAGTACTTC.

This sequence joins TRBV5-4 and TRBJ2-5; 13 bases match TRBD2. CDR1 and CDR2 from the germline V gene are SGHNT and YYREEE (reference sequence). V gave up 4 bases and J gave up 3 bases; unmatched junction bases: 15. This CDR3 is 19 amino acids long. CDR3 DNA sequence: TGTGCCAGCAGCCTCGGACTAGCGGGGGTCCAATCAAGAAAAGAGACCCAGTACTTC. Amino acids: CASSLGLAGVQSRKETQYF.

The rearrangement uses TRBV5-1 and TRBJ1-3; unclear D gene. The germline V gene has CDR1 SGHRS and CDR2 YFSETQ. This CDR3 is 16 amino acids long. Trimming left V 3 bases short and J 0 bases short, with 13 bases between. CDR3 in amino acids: CASSSTAGLSGNTIYF. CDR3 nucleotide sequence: TGCGCCAGCAGCTCGACTGCAGGACTCTCTGGAAACACCATATATTTT.

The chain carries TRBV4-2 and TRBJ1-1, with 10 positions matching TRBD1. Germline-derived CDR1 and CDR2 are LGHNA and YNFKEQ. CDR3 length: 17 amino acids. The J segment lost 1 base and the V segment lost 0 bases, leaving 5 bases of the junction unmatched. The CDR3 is CASSQERQGAQNTEAFF. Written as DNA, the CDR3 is TGTGCCAGCAGCCAAGAACGACAGGGGGCCCAGAACACTGAAGCTTTCTTT.